The TCR beta chain described here comes from a study of T-cell memory formation after mild COVID-19. Turning to the study itself: TCR clusters were largely donor specific.

TCRdb re-called the 5' RACE reads through MiXCR, storing one row per CDR3 protein. The sample has around 83,000 distinct CDR3 sequences; approximately 23% are singletons. The length of the CDR3 is 17 residues. CDR1 and CDR2 (germline): MNHNY, SVGAGI (reference sequence). V dropped 3 bases and J dropped 0 bases, with 15 bases sitting between them. With respect to this clonotype: What it binds is not known.

Whole-study results and caveats: There was a balanced CD4/CD8 profile in clones contracting day 15 to 85, and later expanders leaned CD4+. CD8+ contracting clones occupied EMRA, while CD4+ ones occupied mainly CM and EM.

Sequenced material: PBMCs or a T cell subset sorted from them (not recorded which). The clonotype comes from a man aged 18 to 30 who had mild COVID-19 (a few samples of this study predate the infection). Cell type and time point are not known. V usage is TRBV6-6 and J usage is TRBJ2-1; D is ambiguous. The CDR3 here is CASSYSWVLSSYNEQFF. In nucleotides, the CDR3 is TGTGCCAGCAGTTATAGTTGGGTCCTGAGCTCCTACAATGAGCAGTTCTTC.